This T cell receptor beta chain is from a study of OX40 agonist ivuxolimab in advanced cancers. Study details: Hepatocellular carcinoma, melanoma, renal cell or head and neck cancer occurred in dose-escalation patients. Subjects had a mean age of around 60 years, with a range of 23 to 79; less than 90% were male. Previous treatment with anti-PD-1, anti-PD-L1 or anti-CTLA-4 therapy was allowed; about 44% had received some. Regarding the study as a whole: Antigen specificity was not determined for the expanded peripheral T cells.

Data came from immunoSEQ multiplex PCR; TCRdb stores just in-frame clones and leaves some out. Of some 150,000 clones in the sample, 75% to 95% were seen once. Germline V gives CDR1 DFQATT, CDR2 SNEGSKA (reference sequence). The CDR3 loop spans 10 amino acids. Concerning this clone itself: Its cognate antigen is unknown.

Sequencing was performed on CD4+ or CD8+ T cells sorted from blood, taken in a trial of the OX40 agonist ivuxolimab. The chain joins TRBV20-1 to TRBJ2-5; D not resolved. The closer fit of TRBJ2-7 to the DNA end suggests the J call may be wrong. The sequence came from an adult with an advanced solid tumor such as melanoma, head and neck, liver or kidney cancer. CDR3: CSGVTHEQYF. Here the CDR3 DNA reads TGCAGTGGCGTTACTCACGAGCAGTACTTC.